Each of the 15 T cell receptor beta chains below was sequenced from the same sample in a study of blood T cell repertoires in COVID-19. Sequencing was performed with immunoSEQ multiplex PCR; in TCRdb, only in-frame clones are kept and a portion is missing. Of about 200,000 clones listed, 70% to 90% are singletons. The sequenced sample consisted of peripheral blood. These receptors came from a man at least 80 years old with acute or convalescent COVID-19.

This chain uses TRBV6-1 with TRBJ2-5, with 9 bases matching TRBD2. The CDR3 totals 17 residues. Germline V CDR1 and CDR2: MNHNS, SASEGT. Trimming took 1 base from V and 5 from J; bases not matched to a gene: 11. In DNA, the CDR3 is TGTGCCAGCAGTGAAGTGGCGGGAGGGCCAGGACGGGAGACCCAGTACTTC. Translated, it gives CASSEVAGGPGRETQYF.

The gene calls are TRBV18 and TRBJ2-3; 14 bases are shared with TRBD2. Germline V gene data show CDR1 as KGHSH and CDR2 as LQKENI. The CDR3 is 16 residues long. The trim removed 3 bases at V and 4 bases at J, leaving 3 bases unmatched. CDR3 bases: TGTGCCAGCTCACCTCCGGGACTAGCGGGAGCAGATACGCAGTATTTT. The encoded protein is CASSPPGLAGADTQYF.

The chain links TRBV27 to TRBJ1-5; D is unclear. Germline V CDR1 and CDR2: MNHEY, SMNVEV (reference sequence). This CDR3 region has 14 residues. V lost 5 bases and J 0 bases, leaving 8 bases between the germline ends. CDR3 in DNA: TGTGCCAGCAGTGTTGTCAATAGCAATCAGCCCCAGCATTTT. This encodes CASSVVNSNQPQHF.

The chain employs TRBV4-1 and TRBJ1-1; the D is unclear. Germline V gene sequence: CDR1 MGHRA, CDR2 YSYEKL. The CDR3 has 15 residues. Trimming shortened V by 4 bases and J by 1 base, and 13 bases separated the two germline ends. The CDR3 coding sequence is TGCGCCAGCAGCCGGATGACTAGCCAGAACACTGAAGCTTTCTTT. Translation gives CASSRMTSQNTEAFF.

The chain recombines TRBV11-2 with TRBJ2-1; TRBD2 might be the D (6 bases). Per the germline V gene, CDR1 is SGHAT and CDR2 is FQNNGV. The V end lost 3 bases, the J end lost 3 bases, and 9 bases lay between the germline ends. The CDR3 has 14 amino acids. CDR3 bases: TGTGCCAGCAGCTTCCGGGGGAACTACAATGAGCAGTTCTTC. Its translation: CASSFRGNYNEQFF.

CDR3 sequence: CASSRDRGETQYF. The CDR3 DNA follows: TGTGCCAGCAGCCGCGACAGGGGGGAGACCCAGTACTTC. This sequence joins TRBV12-3 or TRBV12-4 and TRBJ2-5; the match to TRBD1 covers 9 bases. The junction had 4 bases not matched to a gene; V was cut back by 6 bases and J by 5 bases. The CDR3 sequence is 13 residues long.

The CDR3 region is CASFSRTGGNYGYTF. The CDR3 DNA sequence: TGCGCCAGCTTCTCTCGGACAGGGGGCAACTATGGCTACACCTTC. This chain connects TRBV5-1 to TRBJ1-2, with 11 bases identical to TRBD1. This CDR3 comprises 15 residues. From germline, CDR1 is SGHRS and CDR2 YFSETQ. The V gene end was trimmed by 7 bases and the J gene end by 2 bases; junction bases not matched to a gene: 7.

The rearrangement joins TRBV5-4 to TRBJ2-3; no firm D call. The CDR3 consists of 16 residues. CDR1 and CDR2 (germline): SGHNT, YYREEE (reference sequence). V shed 0 bases and J shed 2 bases, with 13 bases lying between them. The CDR3 coding sequence is TGTGCCAGCAGCTTGGAGCTGTCACCCACCACAGATACGCAGTATTTT. This codes for CASSLELSPTTDTQYF.

The rearrangement links TRBV28 to TRBJ2-7; D is possibly TRBD1 (5 bases). V gave up 8 bases and J gave up 2 bases, with 16 bases separating them. Germline V CDR1 and CDR2: MDHEN, SYDVKM. The CDR3 totals 14 residues. CDR3 amino acids: CASGRTHRAYEQYF. CDR3 bases: TGTGCCAGCGGTCGGACACACCGGGCCTACGAGCAGTACTTC.

The CDR3 bases are TGTGCCAGCAGTCCCCGTAGTTGGGACATGTATTCACCCCTCCACTTT. Translation: CASSPRSWDMYSPLHF. The V call is TRBV25-1, the J call TRBJ1-6, with D possibly being TRBD1 (6 bases). This CDR3 is 16 amino acids long. The germline CDR1 and CDR2 sequences are MGHDK and SYGVNS. Trimming removed 5 bases from V and 8 bases from J, with 19 bases in between.

V gene TRBV15 combines with J gene TRBJ1-5; a possible D gene is TRBD1 (5 bases). Germline CDR1 is LNHNV and CDR2 is YYDKDF (reference sequence). The CDR3 is made up of 15 amino acids. Trimming removed 5 bases at V and 3 bases at J, with 14 bases between. For the CDR3, the DNA is TGTGCCACCAGCTGGACCGGGACTGTCAATCAGCCCCAGCATTTT. Its protein is CATSWTGTVNQPQHF. The full variable domain, completed using reference TRBV15 and TRBJ1-5, is DAMVIQNPRYQVTQFGKPVTLSCSQTLNHNVMYWYQQKSSQAPKLLFHYYDKDFNNEADTPDNFQSRRPNTSFCFLDIRSPGLGDTAMYLCATSWTGTVNQPQHFGDGTRLSIL.

This clone was picked up one time. This chain's CDR3 is CASRGDREYNEQFF. The DNA for the CDR3 is TGTGCCAGCAGGGGGGACAGGGAATACAATGAGCAGTTCTTC. The chain combines TRBV3-1 (or the pseudogene TRBV3-2) with TRBJ2-1, with 9 positions matching TRBD1. J lost 4 bases, V lost 6 bases, and 4 bases had no gene match. CDR3 length: 14 residues. Germline V lookup: CDR1 LGHDT, CDR2 YNNKEL (reference sequence).

The CDR3 DNA is TGTGCCAGCAGGCTAGCGGGAAGCTCCTACAATGAGCAGTTCTTC. Protein product: CASRLAGSSYNEQFF. This chain uses TRBV6-5 with TRBJ2-1, with 9 bases identical to TRBD2. The CDR3 sequence is 15 residues long. Germline loops: CDR1 MNHEY, CDR2 SVGAGI. V shed 6 bases and J 0 bases; nucleotides not matched to a gene: 3.

The chain employs TRBV29-1 and TRBJ2-7; possibly TRBD1 for D (5 bases). With 6 bases removed from V and 9 bases from J, the gap between germline ends came to 15 bases. The CDR3 is made up of 11 amino acids. Per germline, CDR1 SQVTM and CDR2 ANQGSEA. CDR3 sequence reads: CSVLLTQGQYF. The DNA for the CDR3 is TGCAGCGTCCTCTTAACGCAGGGGCAGTACTTC.

The CDR3 sequence: CASSYLRDNSPLHF. CDR3 DNA sequence: TGTGCCAGCAGTTACTTACGGGATAATTCACCCCTCCACTTT. The rearrangement uses TRBV6-2 or TRBV6-3 and TRBJ1-6; the D is unclear. The germline V gene encodes CDR1 MNHEY and CDR2 SVGEGT. V lost 1 base, J lost 5 bases, and 6 bases lay in between. The CDR3 is 14 amino acids.